This T cell receptor beta chain was retrieved from a study of tumor-infiltrating lymphocytes in primary liver carcinoma. In the case of this clonotype: What it binds is not known.

For each extraction, RNA and DNA were obtained together from about 19-30 mg of unsorted bulk tissue. Chronic HBV infection was present in the patients, who were treatment-naive. Starting material of 450 to 550 ng total RNA yielded TCR beta cDNA via a constant-region primer. Slightly modified ARM-PCR served as the procedure for the TCR beta libraries. These libraries came from three rounds of nested multiplex PCR. TCRdb reprocessed the multiplex PCR reads with MiXCR, giving one entry per CDR3 protein. The sample consists of tens of thousands of distinct CDR3 sequences, approximately 70% of them appearing once. General study findings and limits: Pairs of tumor regions overlapped more than tumor-adjacent and tumor-blood pairs did. The study found a significantly higher top-250-clone fraction in tumors than in blood (p = 0.039). All five tumor regions shared only about 7-25% of top clones.

This receptor was taken from a man aged 35 to 55 with primary liver carcinoma and hepatitis B virus infection. Material for sequencing was liver tumor tissue from sampling region 1. Stated subset: tumor region T1, superior pole.

CDR3 sequence reads: CASSQVRETPYGQYF. The CDR3 nucleotides are TGCGCCAGCAGCCAAGTTCGGGAGACTCCCTACGGCCAGTACTTC. V and J are TRBV4-3 and TRBJ2-7, with D possibly being TRBD2 (6 bases). V was cut by 1 base and J by 10 bases, with 20 bases left in between. This CDR3 has 15 amino acids. Germline CDR1 reads LGHNA; CDR2 reads YSLEER.